What follows is one T cell receptor beta chain and its context. Its antigen is still unknown. The authors amplified TCR beta CDR3 regions from RNA transcripts. HTBI primers primed a first-round RT-PCR, and a second-round multiplex PCR followed. TCRdb re-analysed the multiplex PCR reads in MiXCR, keeping a single row per CDR3 protein. The sample holds 170,000 or so distinct CDR3 sequences, over 35% seen once. Germline CDR1 MNHNS, CDR2 SASEGT. There are 14 residues in the CDR3. Trimming shortened V by 2 bases and J by 7 bases, and 9 bases separated the two germline ends. This sample stems from a study of Graves' ophthalmopathy and Graves' hyperthyroidism. The wider study: Samples of peripheral blood were obtained at initial diagnosis, prior to treatment of any kind.

General observations from the study: The model reached roughly 70% sensitivity and around 72% specificity for predicting ophthalmopathy progression.

This receptor was obtained from a woman in her 40s with Graves' ophthalmopathy. V is TRBV6-1 and J is TRBJ1-6, with D unclear. The specimen sequenced was peripheral blood. The CDR3 reads CASSESWVNSPLHF. The CDR3 coding sequence is TGTGCCAGCAGTGAATCATGGGTCAATTCACCCCTCCACTTT.